Below are 5 T cell receptor beta chains sequenced from a single sample in a study of T cells in Graves' hyperthyroidism and ophthalmopathy. Using RNA transcripts as the source, TCR beta CDR3 regions were amplified. TCR CDR3 underwent first-round RT-PCR with the HTBI primer set. TCRdb independently ran MiXCR on the multiplex PCR reads; one entry per CDR3 protein. The sample lists about 500,000 distinct CDR3 sequences, 15% to 20% occurring once. The specimen sequenced was blood. The receptors stem from a woman aged 25 to 39 with Graves' ophthalmopathy.

This clonotype showed up many times. This chain joins TRBV28 and TRBJ2-7; D may be TRBD1 (6 bases). The V gene lost 2 bases and the J gene lost 3 bases, with 11 bases spanning the gap. This CDR3 spans 14 amino acids. Germline V gene data show CDR1 as MDHEN and CDR2 as SYDVKM. The CDR3, as DNA: TGTGCCAGCAGTTTAGCACAGGGTGGCTACGAGCAGTACTTC. This encodes CASSLAQGGYEQYF. The whole variable domain, remainder taken from reference TRBV28 and TRBJ2-7, is DVKVTQSSRYLVKRTGEKVFLECVQDMDHENMFWYRQDPGLGLRLIYFSYDVKMKEKGDIPEGYSVSREKKERFSLILESASTNQTSMYLCASSLAQGGYEQYFGPGTRLTVT.

J is TRBJ2-7 and V is TRBV4-2, with D perhaps TRBD1 or TRBD2 (6 bases each). Deletions cut 0 bases from V and 7 bases from J, with 25 bases between. This CDR3 contains 18 residues. Germline CDR1 LGHNA, CDR2 YNFKEQ. The CDR3 loop is CASSQDSGRGRPEGEQYF. The CDR3 DNA reads TGTGCCAGCAGCCAAGATTCCGGACGGGGGCGTCCTGAGGGAGAGCAGTACTTC.

This clonotype occurred many times. The gene calls are TRBV7-9 and TRBJ2-1, with D tentatively TRBD1 (5 bases). In germline, CDR1 is SEHNR, CDR2 FQNEAQ (reference sequence). The CDR3 spans 12 residues. Trimming shortened V by 3 bases and J by 9 bases, and 9 bases separated the two germline ends. The CDR3 is CASSFIGAEQFF. In nucleotides, the CDR3 is TGTGCCAGCAGCTTCATAGGGGCTGAGCAGTTCTTC. The variable domain in full, completed from reference TRBV7-9 and TRBJ2-1, reads DTGVSQNPRHKITKRGQNVTFRCDPISEHNRLYWYRQTLGQGPEFLTYFQNEAQLEKSRLLSDRFSAERPKGSFSTLEIQRTEQGDSAMYLCASSFIGAEQFFGPGTRLTVL.

This clonotype has ten or more counts. This rearrangement joins TRBV5-8 to TRBJ2-7; tentatively, D is TRBD2 (6 bases). V lost 4 bases and J lost 0, with 11 bases in between. Germline V gene lookup returns CDR1 SGHTS and CDR2 YDEGEE. This CDR3 has 14 residues. The CDR3 DNA is TGTGCCAGCAGCCCCTACGGGAGCTCCTACGAGCAGTACTTC. Translation: CASSPYGSSYEQYF.

This clonotype has a handful of counts. The J gene is TRBJ2-3, the V gene TRBV14, with 9 positions matching TRBD1. The germline V gene has CDR1 SGHDN and CDR2 FVKESK. The junction had 8 bases not matched to a gene; V was cut back by 5 bases and J by 5 bases. CDR3 length: 15 residues. The CDR3 reads CASSFRTGAIDTQYF. The CDR3 bases are TGTGCCAGCAGCTTCCGGACAGGGGCCATAGATACGCAGTATTTT.